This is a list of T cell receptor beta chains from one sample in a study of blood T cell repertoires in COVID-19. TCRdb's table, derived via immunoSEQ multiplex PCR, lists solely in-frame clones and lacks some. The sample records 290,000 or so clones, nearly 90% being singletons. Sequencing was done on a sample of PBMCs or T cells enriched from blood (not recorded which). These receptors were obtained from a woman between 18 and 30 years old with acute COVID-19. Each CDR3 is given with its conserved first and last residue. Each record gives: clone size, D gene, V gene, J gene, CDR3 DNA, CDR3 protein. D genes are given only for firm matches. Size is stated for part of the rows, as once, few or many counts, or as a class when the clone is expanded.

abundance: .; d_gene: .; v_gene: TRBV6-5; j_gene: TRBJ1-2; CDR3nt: TGTGCCAGCAGGCGGGGGTTCTATGGCTACACCTTC; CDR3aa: CASRRGFYGYTF
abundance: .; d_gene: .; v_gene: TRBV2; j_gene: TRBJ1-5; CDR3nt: TGTGCCAGCACCAGCCAGACCGGGGGGGGTCAGCCCCAGCATTTT; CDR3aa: CASTSQTGGGQPQHF
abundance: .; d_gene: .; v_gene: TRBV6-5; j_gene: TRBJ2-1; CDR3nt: TGTGCCAGCAGTTCGTATCTGGAGCAGTTCTTC; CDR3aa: CASSSYLEQFF
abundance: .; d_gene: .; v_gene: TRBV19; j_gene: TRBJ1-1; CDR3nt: TGTGCCAGTAGTATTTCTCTGATGAGAGGCACTGAAGCTTTCTTT; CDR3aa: CASSISLMRGTEAFF
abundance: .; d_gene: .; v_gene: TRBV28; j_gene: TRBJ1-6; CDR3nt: TGTGCCAGCAGTCCAGGGCCCCGCGCGTCACCCCTCCACTTT; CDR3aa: CASSPGPRASPLHF
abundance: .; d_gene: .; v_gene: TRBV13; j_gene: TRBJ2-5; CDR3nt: TGTGCCAGCAGCTTAGCCGGGAGGACCCAGTACTTC; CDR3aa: CASSLAGRTQYF
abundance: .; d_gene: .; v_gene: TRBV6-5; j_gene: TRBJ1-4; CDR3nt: TGTGCCAGCAGTTACGGCGGGGCAACTAATGAAAAACTGTTTTTT; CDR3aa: CASSYGGATNEKLFF
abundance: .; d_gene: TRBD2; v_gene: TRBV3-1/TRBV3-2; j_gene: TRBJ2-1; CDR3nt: TGTGCCAGCAGCCAAGGTCGGACTAGCTTCAATGAGCAGTTCTTC; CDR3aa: CASSQGRTSFNEQFF
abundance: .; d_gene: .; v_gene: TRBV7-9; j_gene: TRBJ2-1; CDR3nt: TGTGCCAGCACCGAGGTAGTAGGATACAATGAGCAGTTCTTC; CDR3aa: CASTEVVGYNEQFF
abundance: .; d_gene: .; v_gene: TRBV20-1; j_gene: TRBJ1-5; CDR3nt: TGCAGTGCTAGTTCCGGCAATCAGCCCCAGCATTTT; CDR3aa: CSASSGNQPQHF
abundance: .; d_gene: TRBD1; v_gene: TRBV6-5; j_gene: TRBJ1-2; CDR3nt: TGTGCCGCCAGCAGTGTCACGCGGACAGGGCATGGCTACACCTTC; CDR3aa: CAASSVTRTGHGYTF
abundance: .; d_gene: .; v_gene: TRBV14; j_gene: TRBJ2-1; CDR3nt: TGTGCCAGCAGCCAAGATGGGGCTGGAGAGGAGTTCTTC; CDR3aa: CASSQDGAGEEFF
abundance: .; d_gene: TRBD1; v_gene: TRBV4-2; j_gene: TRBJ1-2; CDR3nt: TGTGCCAGCAGCCAAGATCTAGGACAGGCGATTAACTATGGCTACACCTTC; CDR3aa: CASSQDLGQAINYGYTF
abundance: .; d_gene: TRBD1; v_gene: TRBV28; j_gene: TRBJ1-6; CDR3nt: TGTGCCAGCAGTTTGAACAGGGGTAGTTCACCCCTCCACTTT; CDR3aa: CASSLNRGSSPLHF
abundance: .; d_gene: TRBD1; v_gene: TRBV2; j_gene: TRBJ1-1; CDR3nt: TGTGCCAGCAGTGAAGGACGGACAGGGGGCACTGAAGCTTTCTTT; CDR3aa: CASSEGRTGGTEAFF
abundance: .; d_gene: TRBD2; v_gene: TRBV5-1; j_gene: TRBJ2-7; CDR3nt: TGCGCCAGCAGCTTGACCGTTGGAGCGGGGGAGCAGTACTTC; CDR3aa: CASSLTVGAGEQYF
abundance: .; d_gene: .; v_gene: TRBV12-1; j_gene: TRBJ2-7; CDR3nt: TGTGCCAGCAGCTTTGCCAACGTTAGAAACCCCTACGAGCAGTACTTC; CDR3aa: CASSFANVRNPYEQYF
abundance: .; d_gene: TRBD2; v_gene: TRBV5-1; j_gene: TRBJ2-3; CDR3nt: TGCGCCAGCAGCTTGGGGACTAGCGGGCCGACAGATACGCAGTATTTT; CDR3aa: CASSLGTSGPTDTQYF
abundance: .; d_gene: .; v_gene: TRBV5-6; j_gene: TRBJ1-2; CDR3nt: TGTGCCAGCAGCTTGTATGCAGGGAACTATGGCTACACCTTC; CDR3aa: CASSLYAGNYGYTF
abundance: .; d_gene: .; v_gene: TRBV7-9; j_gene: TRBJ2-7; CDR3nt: TGTGCCAGCAGCTTAGGGGCCAGGGGATACTCCTACGAGCAGTACTTC; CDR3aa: CASSLGARGYSYEQYF
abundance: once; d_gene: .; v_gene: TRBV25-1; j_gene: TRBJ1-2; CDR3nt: TGTGCCAGCACTCTTTCCGGGAGAAATGGCTACACCTTC; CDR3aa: CASTLSGRNGYTF
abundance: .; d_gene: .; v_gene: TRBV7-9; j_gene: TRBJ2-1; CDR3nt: TGTGCGGCTACTAGCTCCTACAATGAGCAGTTCTTC; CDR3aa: CAATSSYNEQFF
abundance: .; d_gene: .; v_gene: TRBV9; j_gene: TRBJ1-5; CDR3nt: TGTGCCAGCAGCGTCGGACAGTATAGCAATCAGCCCCAGCATTTT; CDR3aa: CASSVGQYSNQPQHF
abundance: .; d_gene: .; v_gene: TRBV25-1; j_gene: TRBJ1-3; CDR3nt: TGTGCCAGCAGTCCCGGGAGGGGCCACACCATATATTTT; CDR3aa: CASSPGRGHTIYF
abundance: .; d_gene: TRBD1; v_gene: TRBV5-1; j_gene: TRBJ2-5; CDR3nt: TGCGCCAGCAGCTTTTTGGGGACAGGCCAAGAGACCCAGTACTTC; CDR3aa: CASSFLGTGQETQYF
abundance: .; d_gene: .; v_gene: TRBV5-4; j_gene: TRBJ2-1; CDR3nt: TGTGCCAGCAGCTTGAGTGTGGGAGCCTACAATGAGCAGTTCTTC; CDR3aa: CASSLSVGAYNEQFF
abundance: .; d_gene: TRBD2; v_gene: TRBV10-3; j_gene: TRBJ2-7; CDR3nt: TGTGCCATCAGTGAGTGGGGGGGCTACGAGCAGTACTTC; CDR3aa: CAISEWGGYEQYF
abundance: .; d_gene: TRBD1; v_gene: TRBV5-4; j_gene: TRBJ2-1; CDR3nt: TGTGCCAGCAGCCCACGGGACAGGTCGGTCCGTGAGCAGTTCTTC; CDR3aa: CASSPRDRSVREQFF
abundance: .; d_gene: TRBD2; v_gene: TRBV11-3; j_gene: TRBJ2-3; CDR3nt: TGTGCCAGCAGCTTAGGGCGGGAGGCAGATACGCAGTATTTT; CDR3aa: CASSLGREADTQYF
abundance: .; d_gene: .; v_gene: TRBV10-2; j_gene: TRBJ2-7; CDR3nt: TGCGCCAGCAGTGAGGAGTACGAGCAGTACTTC; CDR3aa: CASSEEYEQYF
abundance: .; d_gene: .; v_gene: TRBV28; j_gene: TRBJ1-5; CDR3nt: TGTGCCAGCAGTCCCGGTGGGCAGTCCCAGCATTTT; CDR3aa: CASSPGGQSQHF
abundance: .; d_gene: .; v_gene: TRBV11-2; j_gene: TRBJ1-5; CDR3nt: TGTGCCAGCAGCGTCGAGGGAATCCAGCCCCAGCATTTT; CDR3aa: CASSVEGIQPQHF
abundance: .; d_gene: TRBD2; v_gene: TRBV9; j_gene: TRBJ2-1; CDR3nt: TGTGCCAGCAGCGTAGGCATTTATGAAGGGACTAGCGTTTACAATGAGCAGTTCTTC; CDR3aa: CASSVGIYEGTSVYNEQFF
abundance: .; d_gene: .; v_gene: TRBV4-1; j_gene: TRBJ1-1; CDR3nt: TGCGCCAGCAGCCAAGATGGACAAAGAAGCACTGAAGCTTTCTTT; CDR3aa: CASSQDGQRSTEAFF
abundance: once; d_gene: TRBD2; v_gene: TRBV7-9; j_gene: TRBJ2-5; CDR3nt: TGTGCCAGCAGCTCTATCGGACTAGCGGGATACGGGGAGACCCAGTACTTC; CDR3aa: CASSSIGLAGYGETQYF
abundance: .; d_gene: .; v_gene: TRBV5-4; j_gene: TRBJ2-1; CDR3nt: TGTGCCAGCAGCTTGGCGGGAGACTCGAATGAGCAGTTCTTC; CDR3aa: CASSLAGDSNEQFF
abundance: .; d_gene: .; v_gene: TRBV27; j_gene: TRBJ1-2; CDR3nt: TGTGCCAGCACCCTTCGTGCAGGACTCTATGGCTACACCTTC; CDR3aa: CASTLRAGLYGYTF
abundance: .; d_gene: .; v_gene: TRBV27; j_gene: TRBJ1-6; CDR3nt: TGTGCCAGCAGTTTGAGCGGTCGAGATAATTCACCCCTCCACTTT; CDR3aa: CASSLSGRDNSPLHF
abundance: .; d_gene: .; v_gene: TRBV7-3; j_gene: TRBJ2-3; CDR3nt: TGTGCCAGCAGCTTAACCCCCCAGGATACGCAGTATTTT; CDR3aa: CASSLTPQDTQYF
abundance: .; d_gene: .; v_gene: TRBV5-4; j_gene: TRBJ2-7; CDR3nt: TGTGCCAGCAGCCCGGGACTTCAAATCTACGAGCAGTACTTC; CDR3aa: CASSPGLQIYEQYF
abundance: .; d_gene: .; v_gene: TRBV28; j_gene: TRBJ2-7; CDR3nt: TGTGCCAGCAGTTTGCCGGACAGCTACGAGCAGTACTTC; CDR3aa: CASSLPDSYEQYF
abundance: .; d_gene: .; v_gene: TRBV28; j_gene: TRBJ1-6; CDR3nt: TGTGCCAGCAGCTTAACAGGTTTTAATTCACCCCTCCACTTT; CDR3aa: CASSLTGFNSPLHF
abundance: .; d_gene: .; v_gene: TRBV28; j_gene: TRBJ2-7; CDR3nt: TGTGCCAGCAGTTTTGGGGGGAGCTCCTACGAGCAGTACTTC; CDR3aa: CASSFGGSSYEQYF